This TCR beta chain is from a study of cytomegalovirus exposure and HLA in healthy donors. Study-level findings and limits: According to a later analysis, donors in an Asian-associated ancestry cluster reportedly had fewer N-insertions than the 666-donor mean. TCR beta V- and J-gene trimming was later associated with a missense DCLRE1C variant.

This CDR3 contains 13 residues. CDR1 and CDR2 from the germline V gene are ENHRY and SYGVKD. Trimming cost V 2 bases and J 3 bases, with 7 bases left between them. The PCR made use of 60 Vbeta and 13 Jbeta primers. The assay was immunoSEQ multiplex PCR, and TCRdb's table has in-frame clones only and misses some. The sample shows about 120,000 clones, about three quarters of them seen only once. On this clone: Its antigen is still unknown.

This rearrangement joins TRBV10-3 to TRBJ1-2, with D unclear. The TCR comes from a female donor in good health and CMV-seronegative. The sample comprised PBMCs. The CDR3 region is CAISEGQYYGYTF. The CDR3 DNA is TGTGCCATCAGTGAGGGGCAGTACTATGGCTACACCTTC.